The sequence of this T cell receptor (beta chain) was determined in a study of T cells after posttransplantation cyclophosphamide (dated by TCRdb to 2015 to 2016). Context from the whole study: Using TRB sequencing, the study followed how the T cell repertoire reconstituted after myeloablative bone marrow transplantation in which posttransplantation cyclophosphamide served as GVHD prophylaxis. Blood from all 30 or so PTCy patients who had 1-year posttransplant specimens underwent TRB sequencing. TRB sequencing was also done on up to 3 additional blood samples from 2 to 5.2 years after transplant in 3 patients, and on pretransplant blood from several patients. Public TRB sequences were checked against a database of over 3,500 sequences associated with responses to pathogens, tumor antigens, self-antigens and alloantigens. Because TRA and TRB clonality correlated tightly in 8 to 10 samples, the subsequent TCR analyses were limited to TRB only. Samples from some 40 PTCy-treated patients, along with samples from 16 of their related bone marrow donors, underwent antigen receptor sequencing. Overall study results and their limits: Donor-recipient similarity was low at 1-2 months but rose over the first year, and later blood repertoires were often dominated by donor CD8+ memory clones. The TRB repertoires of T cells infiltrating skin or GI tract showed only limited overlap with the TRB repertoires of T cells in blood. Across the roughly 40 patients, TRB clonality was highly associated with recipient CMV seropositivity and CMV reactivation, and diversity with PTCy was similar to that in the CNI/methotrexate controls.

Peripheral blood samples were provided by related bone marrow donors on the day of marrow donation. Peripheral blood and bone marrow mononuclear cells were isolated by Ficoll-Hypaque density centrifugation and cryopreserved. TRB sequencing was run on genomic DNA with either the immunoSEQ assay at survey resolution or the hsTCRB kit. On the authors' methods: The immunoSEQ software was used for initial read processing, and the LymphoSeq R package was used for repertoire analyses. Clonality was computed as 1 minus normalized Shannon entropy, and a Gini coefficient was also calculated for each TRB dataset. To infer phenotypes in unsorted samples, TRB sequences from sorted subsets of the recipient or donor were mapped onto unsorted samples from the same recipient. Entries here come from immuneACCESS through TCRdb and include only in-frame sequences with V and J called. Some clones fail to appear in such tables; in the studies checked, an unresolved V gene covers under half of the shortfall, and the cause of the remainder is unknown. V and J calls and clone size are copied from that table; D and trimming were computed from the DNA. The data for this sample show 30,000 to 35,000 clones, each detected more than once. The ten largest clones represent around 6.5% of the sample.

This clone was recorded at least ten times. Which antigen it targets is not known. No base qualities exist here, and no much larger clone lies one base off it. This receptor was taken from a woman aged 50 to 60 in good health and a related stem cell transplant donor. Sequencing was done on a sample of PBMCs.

The nucleotide sequence reads as follows: TGTGCCAGTAGTATACGAGAGGGGAGCGGGAGAGCCTATGAGCAGTTCTTC. This encodes CASSIREGSGRAYEQFF. In this chain, TRBV19 is recombined with TRBJ2-1; 8 middle bases align to TRBD2. The CDR3 starts with the cysteine, ends with the phenylalanine, and has 17 residues. Here the CDR3 DNA is all that survives: 51 bases in frame from base 1. The junction shows trimming of 2 bases on V and 8 bases on J, and the gene matches do not reach 14 bases of it. The germline V gene (reference sequence) gives CDR1 as LNHDA and CDR2 as SQIVND.